A single sample is the source of the 26 T cell receptor beta chains below, sequenced in a study of blood T cell repertoires in COVID-19. Method: immunoSEQ multiplex PCR; TCRdb's copy keeps in-frame clones and lacks some. Of 150,000 to 200,000 clones listed, over 80% are singletons. Sequencing was done on a sample of peripheral blood. These receptor sequences come from a woman between 45 and 60 years old with acute or convalescent COVID-19.

A few counts support this clone. The V gene is TRBV7-7, the J gene TRBJ1-2, with 7 bases identical to TRBD1. Trimming removed 3 bases from V and 0 bases from J; junction bases left unmatched: 4. The germline gives CDR1 SSHAT, CDR2 FNYEAQ (reference sequence). CDR3 size: 15 residues. CDR3 coding DNA: TGTGCCAGCAGCTTCGACAGGGATTCTAACTATGGCTACACCTTC. Translation: CASSFDRDSNYGYTF.

The CDR3 DNA is TGTGCCAGCTCATTTGACAGGGATGGCTACACCTTC. Residues: CASSFDRDGYTF. The chain is built from TRBV18 and TRBJ1-2, with TRBD1 identical over 7 bases. Trimming took 5 bases from V and 6 from J; bases not matched to a gene: 3. Germline assignment: CDR1 KGHSH and CDR2 LQKENI. There are 12 residues in the CDR3.

This clone is a singleton in its sample. The chain recombines TRBV2 with TRBJ2-1; a possible D gene is TRBD2 (5 bases). The CDR3 is 14 residues long. V was pared by 0 bases and J by 6 bases, with 9 bases between. Germline assignment: CDR1 SNHLY and CDR2 FYNNEI. The CDR3, as DNA: TGTGCCAGCAGTGAAGCCCCGGGATTCAATGAGCAGTTCTTC. Amino acids: CASSEAPGFNEQFF.

This chain uses TRBV12-5 with TRBJ1-2; D unresolved. The ends were cut back, 7 bases at V and 0 bases at J, with 18 bases in the middle. There are 16 residues in the CDR3. CDR1 and CDR2 (germline): LGHNT, FRNRAP. CDR3 loop: CASAKPGDLPNYGYTF. Written as DNA, the CDR3 is TGTGCTAGTGCCAAACCCGGGGATCTTCCTAACTATGGCTACACCTTC.

The J gene is TRBJ2-7, the V gene TRBV13; D possibly corresponds to TRBD2 (6 bases). Germline CDR1 PRHDT, CDR2 FYEKMQ (reference sequence). The CDR3 length is 12 residues. Trimming cost V 4 bases and J 6 bases, with 10 bases left between them. CDR3 nucleotides: TGTGCCAGCAGCTCCCCGGGGGTCGAGCAGTACTTC. It encodes CASSSPGVEQYF.

The chain carries TRBV10-1 and TRBJ2-7; D is perhaps TRBD2 (6 bases). CDR3 length equals 13 residues. Per the germline V gene, CDR1 is WNHNN and CDR2 is SYGVQD (reference sequence). V was pared by 4 bases and J by 3 bases, with 10 bases between. CDR3 residues: CASSAAGSYEQYF. DNA of the CDR3: TGCGCCAGCAGTGCTGCGGGGAGCTACGAGCAGTACTTC.

The rearrangement joins TRBV19 to TRBJ2-1; 7 bases are shared with TRBD2. The V gene end was trimmed by 7 bases and the J gene end by 3 bases; junction bases not matched to a gene: 9. This CDR3 is built from 15 residues. In germline, CDR1 is LNHDA, CDR2 SQIVND (reference sequence). The CDR3 is CASTPLASGYNEQFF. The CDR3 DNA follows: TGTGCCAGTACCCCTTTAGCTAGCGGCTACAATGAGCAGTTCTTC.

V gene TRBV2 combines with J gene TRBJ1-3; tentatively, D is TRBD1 (6 bases). There are 14 residues in the CDR3. Germline-derived CDR1 and CDR2 are SNHLY and FYNNEI. The V gene lost 7 bases and the J gene lost 0 bases, with 10 bases spanning the gap. The CDR3 DNA is TGTGCCAGCATGGGGGCGAGCTCTGGAAACACCATATATTTT. Protein: CASMGASSGNTIYF.

This clone occurred once. The genes are TRBV19 and TRBJ2-7; D may be TRBD1 (5 bases). V lost 4 bases and J lost 4, with 11 bases in between. Germline-derived CDR1 and CDR2 are LNHDA and SQIVND (reference sequence). This CDR3 comprises 13 residues. The CDR3, as DNA: TGTGCCAGTAGTAGGAACAGGTTGTACGAGCAGTACTTC. It specifies CASSRNRLYEQYF.

This chain joins TRBV28 and TRBJ2-3; 7 bases match TRBD2. This CDR3 has 13 amino acids. V lost 6 bases, J lost 3 bases, and 3 bases stayed unmatched. The germline CDR1 and CDR2 sequences are MDHEN and SYDVKM. The CDR3 region is CASRARGTDTQYF. CDR3 in DNA: TGTGCCAGCAGAGCGCGGGGGACAGATACGCAGTATTTT.

The chain uses TRBV19 and TRBJ1-3; unclear D gene. The germline V gene encodes CDR1 LNHDA and CDR2 SQIVND (reference sequence). The CDR3 spans 14 residues. V was clipped by 1 base and J by 0 bases, with 4 bases between them. CDR3 protein: CASSIGNSGNTIYF. The DNA for the CDR3 is TGTGCCAGTAGTATAGGTAACTCTGGAAACACCATATATTTT. Full variable domain (rest looked up from reference TRBV19 and TRBJ1-3): DGGITQSPKYLFRKEGQNVTLSCEQNLNHDAMYWYRQDPGQGLRLIYYSQIVNDFQKGDIAEGYSVSREKKESFPLTVTSAQKNPTAFYLCASSIGNSGNTIYFGEGSWLTVV.

The chain joins TRBV19 to TRBJ2-1; 8 bases map to TRBD2. Germline CDR1 is LNHDA and CDR2 is SQIVND (reference sequence). The CDR3 is 16 amino acids. J gave up 3 bases and V 5 bases, and 9 bases lay outside the gene matches. The CDR3 sequence: CASSPSAGGLYNEQFF. The CDR3 coding sequence is TGTGCCAGTAGTCCCTCCGCGGGAGGACTCTACAATGAGCAGTTCTTC.

This clone was seen once. CDR3 coding DNA: TGTGCCAGCAGCCCGTACGGCTCCTACGAGCAGTACTTC. Amino acids: CASSPYGSYEQYF. V gene TRBV7-3 combines with J gene TRBJ2-7, with D unresolved. There are 13 residues in the CDR3. With 5 bases removed from V and 0 bases from J, the gap between germline ends came to 8 bases. Per germline, CDR1 SGHTA and CDR2 FQGTGA.

With respect to this clone: In the same sample, other DNA sequences code for this CDR3. The chain links TRBV3-1 (or the pseudogene TRBV3-2) to TRBJ2-7; D ambiguous. Trimming shortened V by 0 bases and J by 0 bases, and 6 bases separated the two germline ends. The CDR3 length is 14 residues. Germline loops: CDR1 LGHDT, CDR2 YNNKEL (reference sequence). CDR3 nucleotide sequence: TGTGCCAGCAGCCAAGAAGGAGCCTCCTACGAGCAGTACTTC. This codes for CASSQEGASYEQYF.

This clone was seen more than once but under ten times. The CDR3 DNA reads as TGCGCCAGCAGCTTGACTAGCGGGGGGATCAATGAGCAGTTCTTC. Translating gives CASSLTSGGINEQFF. This chain links TRBV5-1 with TRBJ2-1; 12 positions match TRBD2. From germline, CDR1 is SGHRS and CDR2 YFSETQ. With 1 base clipped from V and 6 bases from J, the junction kept 2 bases outside the gene matches. CDR3 size: 15 residues.

This sequence joins TRBV7-2 and TRBJ1-3; unclear D gene. Germline CDR1 is SGHTA and CDR2 is FQGNSA. The CDR3 is made up of 16 amino acids. Trimming shortened V by 2 bases and J by 0 bases, and 11 bases separated the two germline ends. CDR3 nucleotides: TGTGCCAGCAGCTTATCCCCCGGAGTCTCTGGAAACACCATATATTTT. Amino acids: CASSLSPGVSGNTIYF.

The table lists this clone with a count of one. The J gene is TRBJ1-2, the V gene TRBV3-1 (or the pseudogene TRBV3-2), with D unclear. Between the trimmed V and J ends, which lost 6 bases and 2 bases, there was a span of 16 bases. The CDR3 extends over 15 amino acids. Germline V gene lookup returns CDR1 LGHDT and CDR2 YNNKEL (reference sequence). The CDR3 DNA reads TGTGCCAGCAGGGCGGGTAGCGGATCGAACTATGGCTACACCTTC. Residues: CASRAGSGSNYGYTF.

The chain couples TRBV18 to TRBJ2-7, with TRBD2 as a possible D gene (5 bases). V was shortened by 4 bases and J by 3 bases, with 10 bases between the two germline ends. Germline V gene data show CDR1 as KGHSH and CDR2 as LQKENI. This CDR3 comprises 13 residues. CDR3 DNA sequence: TGTGCCAGCTCACTACGACGGGGCTACGAGCAGTACTTC. Translated, it gives CASSLRRGYEQYF.

This rearrangement joins TRBV27 to TRBJ1-1, with 11 bases fitting TRBD1. This CDR3 has 15 amino acids. Germline V lookup: CDR1 MNHEY, CDR2 SMNVEV (reference sequence). Trimming at V came to 6 bases and at J to 5 bases, leaving 8 bases not matched to a gene. CDR3 residues: CASSPGQGVRTEAFF. CDR3 nucleotide sequence: TGTGCCAGCAGCCCGGGACAGGGGGTGCGGACTGAAGCTTTCTTT.

V is TRBV24-1 and J is TRBJ2-5; 12 bases line up with TRBD2. CDR1 and CDR2 (germline): KGHDR, SFDVKD. V gave up 6 bases and J gave up 2 bases; unmatched junction bases: 6. The CDR3 contains 16 residues. Written as DNA, the CDR3 is TGTGCCACCAGTAAACCGACTAGCGGGGGACAAGAGACCCAGTACTTC. Residues: CATSKPTSGGQETQYF.

The chain combines TRBV12-3 or TRBV12-4 with TRBJ1-1, with D unclear. The CDR3 has 12 amino acids. V shed 2 bases and J shed 6 bases, with 7 bases lying between them. The CDR3 nucleotides are TGTGCCAGCAGTTTAATTGGAGCTGAAGCTTTCTTT. This gives the protein CASSLIGAEAFF.

Comments on this clone: At one of its ends the junction is not consistent with the germline gene, which may arise from a read error. The chain carries TRBV3-1 (or the pseudogene TRBV3-2) and TRBJ2-1; 16 bases are a match to TRBD2. In germline, CDR1 is LGHDT, CDR2 YNNKEL (reference sequence). This CDR3 comprises 16 residues. Here the CDR3 reads CASSQDSGTSGGASVF. CDR3 sequence (DNA): TGTGCCAGCAGCCAAGATTCCGGGACTAGCGGGGGGGCCTCGGTCTTC.

V usage is TRBV29-1 and J usage is TRBJ1-1; 10 nucleotides agree with TRBD1. V was clipped by 6 bases and J by 8 bases; unmatched bases: 3. This CDR3 spans 11 amino acids. Germline V CDR1 and CDR2: SQVTM, ANQGSEA. CDR3 protein: CSVRGQGEAFF. CDR3 nucleotide sequence: TGCAGCGTGAGGGGACAGGGGGAAGCTTTCTTT.

V usage is TRBV6-5 and J usage is TRBJ1-6, with 8 bases fitting TRBD1. The CDR3 has 13 residues. V gave up 7 bases and J gave up 8 bases; unmatched junction bases: 4. The germline V gene encodes CDR1 MNHEY and CDR2 SVGAGI. CDR3 sequence: CASTQGEYSPLHF. CDR3 coding DNA: TGTGCCAGCACACAGGGGGAATATTCACCCCTCCACTTT.

This chain joins TRBV19 and TRBJ1-4; D is unresolved. The length of the CDR3 is 12 residues. The germline CDR1 and CDR2 sequences are LNHDA and SQIVND (reference sequence). V dropped 7 bases and J dropped 7 bases, with 10 bases sitting between them. The chain's CDR3 is CASKATFEKLFF. CDR3 in DNA: TGTGCCAGTAAGGCGACTTTTGAAAAACTGTTTTTT.

V usage is TRBV30 and J usage is TRBJ1-2; the D gene is possibly TRBD1 (5 bases). The CDR3 covers 12 residues. Trimming cost V 0 bases and J 7 bases, with 9 bases left between them. Germline V gives CDR1 GTSNPN, CDR2 SVGIG (reference sequence). In DNA form, the CDR3 reads TGTGCCTGGAGTGTCTTGCAGGGTGGCTACACCTTC. Its protein product is CAWSVLQGGYTF.